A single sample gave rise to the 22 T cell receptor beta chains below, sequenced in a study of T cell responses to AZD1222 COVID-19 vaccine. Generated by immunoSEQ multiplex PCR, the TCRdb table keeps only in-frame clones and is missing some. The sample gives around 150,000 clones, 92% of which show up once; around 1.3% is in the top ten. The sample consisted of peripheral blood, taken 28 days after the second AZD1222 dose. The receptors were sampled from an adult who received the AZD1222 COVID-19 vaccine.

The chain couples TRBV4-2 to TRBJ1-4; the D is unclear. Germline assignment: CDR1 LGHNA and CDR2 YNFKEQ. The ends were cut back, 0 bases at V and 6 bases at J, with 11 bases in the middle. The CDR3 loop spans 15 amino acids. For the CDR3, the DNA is TGTGCCAGCAGCCAAGAAGGACGGCGAGATGAAAAACTGTTTTTT. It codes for CASSQEGRRDEKLFF.

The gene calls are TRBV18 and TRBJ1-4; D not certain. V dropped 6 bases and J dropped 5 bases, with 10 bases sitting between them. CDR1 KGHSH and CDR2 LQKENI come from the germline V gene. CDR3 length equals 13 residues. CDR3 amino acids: CASSQNLNEKLFF. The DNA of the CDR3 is TGTGCCAGCTCGCAGAACTTAAATGAAAAACTGTTTTTT.

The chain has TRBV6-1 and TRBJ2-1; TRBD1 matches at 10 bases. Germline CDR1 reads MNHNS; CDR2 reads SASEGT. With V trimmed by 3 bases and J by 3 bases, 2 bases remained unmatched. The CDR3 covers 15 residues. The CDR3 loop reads CASSEGTGVYNEQFF. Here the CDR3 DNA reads TGTGCCAGCAGTGAGGGGACAGGGGTCTACAATGAGCAGTTCTTC.

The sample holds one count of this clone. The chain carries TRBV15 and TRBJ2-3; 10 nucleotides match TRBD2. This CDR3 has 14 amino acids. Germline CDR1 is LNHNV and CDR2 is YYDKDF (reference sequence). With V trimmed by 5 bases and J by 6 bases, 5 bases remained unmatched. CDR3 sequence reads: CATSQAGGPDTQYF. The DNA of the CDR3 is TGTGCCACCAGCCAAGCGGGAGGGCCGGATACGCAGTATTTT.

The chain's CDR3 is CASSWSGRESYGYTF. CDR3 sequence (DNA): TGTGCCAGCAGCTGGAGTGGAAGGGAGAGCTATGGCTACACCTTC. The chain combines TRBV5-5 with TRBJ1-2; D unclear. Germline values: CDR1 SGHKS, CDR2 YYEKEE (reference sequence). Trimming cost V 3 bases and J 4 bases, with 16 bases left between them. The CDR3 is 15 amino acids.

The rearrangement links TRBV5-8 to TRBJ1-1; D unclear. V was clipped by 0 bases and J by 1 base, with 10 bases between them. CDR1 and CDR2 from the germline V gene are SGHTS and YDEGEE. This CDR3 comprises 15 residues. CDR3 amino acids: CASSLGTTENTEAFF. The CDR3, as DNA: TGTGCCAGCAGCTTGGGAACTACAGAGAACACTGAAGCTTTCTTT.

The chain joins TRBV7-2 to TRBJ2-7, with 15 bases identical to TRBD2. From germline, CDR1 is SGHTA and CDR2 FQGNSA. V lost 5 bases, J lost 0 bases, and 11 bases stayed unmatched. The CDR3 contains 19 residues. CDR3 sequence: CASSHKTGTSGRSSYEQYF. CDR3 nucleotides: TGTGCCAGCAGCCACAAAACCGGGACTAGCGGGAGGAGCTCCTACGAGCAGTACTTC. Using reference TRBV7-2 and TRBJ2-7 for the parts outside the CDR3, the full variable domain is GAGVSQSPSNKVTEKGKDVELRCDPISGHTALYWYRQSLGQGLEFLIYFQGNSAPDKSGLPSDRFSAERTGGSVSTLTIQRTQQEDSAVYLCASSHKTGTSGRSSYEQYFGPGTRLTVT.

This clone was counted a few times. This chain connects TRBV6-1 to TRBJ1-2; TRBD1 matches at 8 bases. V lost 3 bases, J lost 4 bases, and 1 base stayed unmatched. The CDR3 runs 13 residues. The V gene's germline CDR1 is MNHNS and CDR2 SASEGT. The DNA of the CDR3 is TGTGCCAGCAGTGACACAGGGGGCTATGGCTACACCTTC. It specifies CASSDTGGYGYTF.

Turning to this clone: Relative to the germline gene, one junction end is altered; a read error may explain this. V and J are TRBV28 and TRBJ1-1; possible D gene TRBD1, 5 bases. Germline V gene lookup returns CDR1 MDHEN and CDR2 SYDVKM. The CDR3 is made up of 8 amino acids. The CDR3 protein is CASGHGGF. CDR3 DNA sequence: TGTGCCAGCGGGCATGGGGGTTTT. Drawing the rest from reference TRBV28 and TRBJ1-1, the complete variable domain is DVKVTQSSRYLVKRTGEKVFLECVQDMDHENMFWYRQDPGLGLRLIYFSYDVKMKEKGDIPEGYSVSREKKERFSLILESASTNQTSMYLCASGHGGFGQGTRLTVV.

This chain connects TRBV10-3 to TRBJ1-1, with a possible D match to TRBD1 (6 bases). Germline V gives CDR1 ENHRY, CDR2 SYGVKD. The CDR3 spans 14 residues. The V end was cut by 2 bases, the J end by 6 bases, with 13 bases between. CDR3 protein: CAISEPGERAEAFF. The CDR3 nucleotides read TGTGCCATCAGTGAGCCAGGGGAGCGCGCTGAAGCTTTCTTT.

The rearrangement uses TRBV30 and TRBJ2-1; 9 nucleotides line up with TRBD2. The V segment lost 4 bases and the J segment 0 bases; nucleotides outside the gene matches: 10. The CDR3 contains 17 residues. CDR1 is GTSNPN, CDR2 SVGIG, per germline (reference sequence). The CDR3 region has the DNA TGTGCCTGGAATAACGCGGGGGGGGTGAGCTCCTACAATGAGCAGTTCTTC. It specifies CAWNNAGGVSSYNEQFF.

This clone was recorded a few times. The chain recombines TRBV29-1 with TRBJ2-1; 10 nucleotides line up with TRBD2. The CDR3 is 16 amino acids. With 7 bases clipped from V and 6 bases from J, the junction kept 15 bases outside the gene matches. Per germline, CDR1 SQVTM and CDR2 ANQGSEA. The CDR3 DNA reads TGCAGCGGGGGACAGATTCTAGCGGGAGAACTCAATGAGCAGTTCTTC. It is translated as CSGGQILAGELNEQFF.

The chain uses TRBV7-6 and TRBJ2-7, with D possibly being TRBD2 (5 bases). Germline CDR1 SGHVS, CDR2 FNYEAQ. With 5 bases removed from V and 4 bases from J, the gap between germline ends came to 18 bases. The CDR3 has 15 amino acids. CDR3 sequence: CASSPGRTGIYEQYF. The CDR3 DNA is TGTGCCAGCAGCCCCGGACGGACTGGGATTTACGAGCAGTACTTC.

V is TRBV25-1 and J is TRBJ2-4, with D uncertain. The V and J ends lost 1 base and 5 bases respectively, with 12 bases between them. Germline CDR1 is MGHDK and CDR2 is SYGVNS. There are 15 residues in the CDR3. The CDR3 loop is CASSEFKGSENIQYF. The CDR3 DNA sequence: TGTGCCAGCAGTGAATTTAAGGGATCCGAAAACATTCAGTACTTC.

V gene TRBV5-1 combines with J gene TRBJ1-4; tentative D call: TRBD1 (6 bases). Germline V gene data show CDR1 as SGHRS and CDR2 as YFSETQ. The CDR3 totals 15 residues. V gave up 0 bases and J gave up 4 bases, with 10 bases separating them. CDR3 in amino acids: CASSLETGHNEKLFF. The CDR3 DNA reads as TGCGCCAGCAGCTTGGAGACGGGACATAATGAAAAACTGTTTTTT.

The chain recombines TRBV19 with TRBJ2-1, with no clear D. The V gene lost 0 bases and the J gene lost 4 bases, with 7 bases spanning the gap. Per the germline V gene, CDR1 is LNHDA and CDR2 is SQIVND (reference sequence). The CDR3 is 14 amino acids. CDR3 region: CASSIDPKYNEQFF. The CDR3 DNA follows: TGTGCCAGTAGTATAGATCCCAAATACAATGAGCAGTTCTTC.

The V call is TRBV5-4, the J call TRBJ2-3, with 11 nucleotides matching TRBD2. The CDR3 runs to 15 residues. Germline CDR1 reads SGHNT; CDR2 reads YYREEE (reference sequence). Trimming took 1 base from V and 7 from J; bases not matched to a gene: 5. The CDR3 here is CASSLTSGSQHTQYF. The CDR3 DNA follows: TGTGCCAGCAGCTTGACTAGCGGGAGTCAACATACGCAGTATTTT.

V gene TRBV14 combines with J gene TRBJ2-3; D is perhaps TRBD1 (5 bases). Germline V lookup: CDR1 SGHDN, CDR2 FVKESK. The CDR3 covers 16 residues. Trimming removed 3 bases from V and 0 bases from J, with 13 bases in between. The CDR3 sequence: CASSHRQTYSTDTQYF. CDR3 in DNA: TGTGCCAGCAGCCATCGACAGACATATAGCACAGATACGCAGTATTTT.

The CDR3 reads CASSQTWLDLYNSPLHF. The CDR3 DNA sequence: TGTGCCAGCAGCCAGACCTGGCTGGACCTTTATAATTCACCCCTCCACTTT. This rearrangement joins TRBV14 to TRBJ1-6; no clear D. Germline CDR1 and CDR2: SGHDN and FVKESK. The V end lost 3 bases, the J end lost 4 bases, and 16 bases lay between the germline ends. This CDR3 spans 17 amino acids.

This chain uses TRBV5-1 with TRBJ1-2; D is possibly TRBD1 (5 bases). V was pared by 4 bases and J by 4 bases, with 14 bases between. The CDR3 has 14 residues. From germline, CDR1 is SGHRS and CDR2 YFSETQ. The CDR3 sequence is CASSPVGDSYGYTF. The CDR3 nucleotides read TGCGCCAGCAGCCCCGTGGGGGACTCCTATGGCTACACCTTC.

CDR3 in DNA: TGTGCCAGCAGGCGACAGGGGGCTGGAAACACCATATATTTT. Translation gives CASRRQGAGNTIYF. The J gene is TRBJ1-3, the V gene TRBV14, with 9 bases identical to TRBD1. Germline V gives CDR1 SGHDN, CDR2 FVKESK. With 6 bases clipped from V and 2 bases from J, the junction kept 2 bases outside the gene matches. The CDR3 has 14 residues.

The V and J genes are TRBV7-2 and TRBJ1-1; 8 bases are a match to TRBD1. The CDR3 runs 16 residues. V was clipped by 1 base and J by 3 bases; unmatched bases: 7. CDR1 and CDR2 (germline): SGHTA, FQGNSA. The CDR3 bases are TGTGCCAGCAGCTTAGAGGACAGGGCGACGGACACTGAAGCTTTCTTT. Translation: CASSLEDRATDTEAFF.